The 22 T cell receptor beta chains below were found in one sample sequenced in a study of blood T cell repertoires in COVID-19. TCRdb keeps only in-frame clones here, not all; method: immunoSEQ multiplex PCR. In the table there are about 460,000 clones, around 85% of which are singletons. Sequencing was performed on PBMCs or T cells enriched from blood (not recorded which). The receptors stem from a woman aged 55-69 years who had recovered from COVID-19.

V gene TRBV19 combines with J gene TRBJ2-1; 9 bases align to TRBD2. V was pared by 2 bases and J by 2 bases, with 4 bases of the junction left unmatched. In germline, CDR1 is LNHDA, CDR2 SQIVND (reference sequence). This CDR3 spans 16 amino acids. CDR3 residues: CASSISERGAYNEQFF. Written as DNA, the CDR3 is TGTGCCAGTAGTATATCAGAGCGGGGGGCCTACAATGAGCAGTTCTTC.

The chain is built from TRBV7-2 and TRBJ1-2; 11 bases agree with TRBD1. Germline assignment: CDR1 SGHTA and CDR2 FQGNSA. Trimming removed 6 bases from V and 2 bases from J; junction bases left unmatched: 5. The CDR3 is 15 residues long. The DNA of the CDR3 is TGTGCCAGCAGTCCCGGACAGGGGGCCAACTATGGCTACACCTTC. It translates to CASSPGQGANYGYTF.

The rearrangement uses TRBV9 and TRBJ1-2; D gene uncertain. V lost 3 bases, J lost 2 bases, and 20 bases lay in between. This CDR3 spans 17 amino acids. Germline V gives CDR1 SGDLS, CDR2 YYNGEE. The CDR3 spells CASSAGVGGGINYGYTF. In DNA form, the CDR3 reads TGTGCCAGCAGCGCAGGAGTGGGAGGAGGGATCAACTATGGCTACACCTTC.

J is TRBJ2-5 and V is TRBV7-8, with TRBD1 as a possible D gene (6 bases). Germline CDR1 and CDR2: SGHVS and FQNEAQ. The CDR3 spans 14 residues. V gave up 4 bases and J gave up 7 bases, with 16 bases separating them. The CDR3 coding sequence is TGTGCCAGCAGCTCAGACAGGTGGCAGGGGACCCAGTACTTC. As protein: CASSSDRWQGTQYF.

This chain uses TRBV5-1 with TRBJ2-7; D is undetermined. The V gene's germline CDR1 is SGHRS and CDR2 YFSETQ. CDR3 length: 13 amino acids. V was shortened by 3 bases and J by 0 bases, with 7 bases between the two germline ends. DNA of the CDR3: TGCGCCAGCAGCTCAACTTCCTCCTACGAGCAGTACTTC. Protein sequence: CASSSTSSYEQYF. Full variable domain (rest looked up from reference TRBV5-1 and TRBJ2-7): KAGVTQTPRYLIKTRGQQVTLSCSPISGHRSVSWYQQTPGQGLQFLFEYFSETQRNKGNFPGRFSGRQFSNSRSEMNVSTLELGDSALYLCASSSTSSYEQYFGPGTRLTVT.

The chain is built from TRBV7-9 and TRBJ2-1; maybe TRBD1 (6 bases). The germline CDR1 and CDR2 sequences are SEHNR and FQNEAQ (reference sequence). Trimming stripped 1 base from V and 9 bases from J, with 16 bases between. The CDR3 loop spans 15 amino acids. The chain's CDR3 is CASSLGGRGLSEQFF. As DNA, the CDR3 is TGTGCCAGCAGCTTAGGGGGGCGCGGGTTGAGTGAGCAGTTCTTC.

V is TRBV10-3 and J is TRBJ2-2; D is perhaps TRBD2 (6 bases). Looked up from germline, CDR1 is ENHRY and CDR2 is SYGVKD. CDR3 length equals 13 residues. V lost 10 bases, J lost 4 bases, and 13 bases lay in between. CDR3 DNA sequence: TGTGCCACCGCGGGGTTGGGCACCGGGGAGCTGTTTTTT. It codes for CATAGLGTGELFF.

The chain combines TRBV4-1 with TRBJ1-2; no firm D call. Germline V gene sequence: CDR1 MGHRA, CDR2 YSYEKL. The CDR3 sequence is 14 residues long. V lost 4 bases and J 5 bases, leaving 14 bases between the germline ends. The CDR3 DNA follows: TGCGCCAGCAGCCCCTCGGGCGGGTTTTATGGCTACACCTTC. Encoded protein: CASSPSGGFYGYTF.

The V gene is TRBV18, the J gene TRBJ1-2; D is unclear. The germline CDR1 and CDR2 sequences are KGHSH and LQKENI. V was cut by 5 bases and J by 7 bases, with 23 bases left in between. The CDR3 loop spans 16 amino acids. CDR3 region: CASSSVASPMSGGYTF. CDR3 in DNA: TGTGCCAGCTCAAGCGTAGCCAGTCCCATGTCTGGTGGCTACACCTTC.

This clone was seen only once. This sequence joins TRBV19 and TRBJ1-1, with a tentative D call TRBD1 (5 bases). Germline V lookup: CDR1 LNHDA, CDR2 SQIVND (reference sequence). V lost 6 bases and J lost 1, with 15 bases in between. The CDR3 covers 15 residues. The CDR3 is CASRSLGGGNTEAFF. The DNA for the CDR3 is TGTGCCAGTAGATCCCTCGGGGGTGGGAACACTGAAGCTTTCTTT.

This sequence joins TRBV3-1 (or the pseudogene TRBV3-2) and TRBJ2-7; D may be TRBD1 (7 bases). Trimming shortened V by 3 bases and J by 6 bases, and 18 bases separated the two germline ends. The CDR3 has 15 residues. The germline CDR1 and CDR2 sequences are LGHDT and YNNKEL (reference sequence). For the CDR3, the DNA is TGTGCCAGCAGCCATGGGCTCCGACAGGGAGGCGAGCAGTACTTC. This translates into CASSHGLRQGGEQYF.

The chain employs TRBV5-1 and TRBJ2-1; 12 nucleotides line up with TRBD2. The CDR3 has 17 amino acids. J was trimmed by 10 bases and V by 2 bases; bases with no gene match: 13. Germline CDR1 reads SGHRS; CDR2 reads YFSETQ. CDR3 sequence reads: CASSFSTSSGGALEQFF. The CDR3 region has the DNA TGCGCCAGCAGCTTTTCAACTTCTAGCGGGGGGGCCTTAGAGCAGTTCTTC.

The rearrangement uses TRBV4-2 and TRBJ2-1, with TRBD1 as a possible D gene (6 bases). V shed 0 bases and J shed 3 bases, with 12 bases lying between them. Germline loops: CDR1 LGHNA, CDR2 YNFKEQ. The CDR3 spans 16 residues. CDR3 coding DNA: TGTGCCAGCAGCCAAGATCCCGGGACAAACTACAATGAGCAGTTCTTC. Protein product: CASSQDPGTNYNEQFF.

The V gene is TRBV4-1, the J gene TRBJ1-1, with TRBD1 identical over 7 bases. J gave up 0 bases and V 0 bases, and 10 bases lay outside the gene matches. This CDR3 has 18 amino acids. CDR1 MGHRA and CDR2 YSYEKL come from the germline V gene. The CDR3 reads CASSQDQHRGGMNTEAFF. CDR3 DNA: TGCGCCAGCAGCCAAGACCAACACAGGGGAGGAATGAACACTGAAGCTTTCTTT.

This chain links TRBV4-1 with TRBJ1-1, with no clear D. The CDR3 extends over 15 amino acids. V was clipped by 0 bases and J by 5 bases, with 13 bases between them. Germline V lookup: CDR1 MGHRA, CDR2 YSYEKL. The CDR3 is CASSQDFGVRTEAFF. The DNA for the CDR3 is TGCGCCAGCAGCCAAGATTTCGGGGTAAGGACTGAAGCTTTCTTT.

V is TRBV4-1 and J is TRBJ1-4; D unclear. Germline V gives CDR1 MGHRA, CDR2 YSYEKL. V was shortened by 5 bases and J by 10 bases, with 20 bases between the two germline ends. CDR3 size: 15 residues. The CDR3 protein is CASSSAPREFGKLFF. The CDR3 coding sequence is TGCGCCAGCAGCTCTGCTCCCCGGGAGTTCGGAAAACTGTTTTTT.

This chain joins TRBV5-1 and TRBJ2-7; 8 positions agree with TRBD2. Germline V lookup: CDR1 SGHRS, CDR2 YFSETQ. The trim removed 4 bases at V and 5 bases at J, leaving 8 bases unmatched. The CDR3 totals 14 residues. This chain's CDR3 is CASSPRGVSNEQYF. CDR3 bases: TGCGCCAGCAGCCCGCGGGGGGTTAGCAACGAGCAGTACTTC.

The chain joins TRBV7-2 to TRBJ2-1; D remains ambiguous. This CDR3 is built from 13 residues. Trimming left V 7 bases short and J 4 bases short, with 11 bases between. CDR1 is SGHTA and CDR2 is FQGNSA in the germline V gene. CDR3 sequence reads: CASTSTMYNEQFF. The CDR3 DNA reads as TGTGCCAGCACCTCTACTATGTACAATGAGCAGTTCTTC.

This rearrangement joins TRBV4-1 to TRBJ1-5; possible D gene TRBD1, 5 bases. Germline assignment: CDR1 MGHRA and CDR2 YSYEKL. The CDR3 totals 14 residues. The V gene lost 4 bases and the J gene lost 3 bases, with 10 bases spanning the gap. The CDR3 DNA reads as TGCGCCAGCAGCCCGGGGGACGCCAATCAGCCCCAGCATTTT. This gives the protein CASSPGDANQPQHF.

Comments on this clone: Since a much larger clone is just one base distant, this may be a read error. This specimen includes other DNA sequences encoding the same CDR3. The rearrangement joins TRBV5-1 to TRBJ1-5; tentatively, D is TRBD1 (5 bases). This CDR3 is built from 15 residues. The V gene lost 0 bases and the J gene lost 0 bases, with 7 bases spanning the gap. From germline, CDR1 is SGHRS and CDR2 YFSETQ. The CDR3 spells CASSLAGGSNQPQHF. The CDR3 DNA is TGCGCCAGCAGCTTGGCGGGGGGTAGCAATCAGCCCCAGCATTTT.

V and J are TRBV29-1 and TRBJ1-5, with D maybe TRBD1 (6 bases). The germline CDR1 and CDR2 sequences are SQVTM and ANQGSEA. The length of the CDR3 is 14 residues. V lost 6 bases and J lost 2, with 14 bases in between. The chain's CDR3 is CSVIQGFGNQPQHF. The CDR3 DNA follows: TGCAGCGTCATACAGGGATTTGGCAATCAGCCCCAGCATTTT.

The chain carries TRBV18 and TRBJ2-7; D is possibly TRBD2 (7 bases). The germline V and J ends were trimmed by 3 bases and 6 bases, with 18 bases remaining between them. Germline V CDR1 and CDR2: KGHSH, LQKENI. This CDR3 region has 15 residues. The CDR3 DNA sequence: TGTGCCAGCTCACCTTACAGGGAGGGTCAAAGCGAGCAGTACGTC. It yields the protein CASSPYREGQSEQYV.